This passage covers 13 T cell receptor beta chains from one sample sequenced in a study of cytomegalovirus exposure and HLA in healthy donors. A multiplex PCR was run with 60 Vbeta primers and 13 Jbeta primers. Clones were sequenced by immunoSEQ multiplex PCR, and TCRdb holds only the in-frame ones, with some missing. The repertoire includes more than 50,000 clones, around 79% of them detected once, and more than 2.5% sits in the top ten. Sequenced material: PBMCs. The receptors shown here come from a female donor in good health and CMV-seronegative.

The rearrangement joins TRBV19 to TRBJ1-5; a possible D gene is TRBD1 (6 bases). The length of the CDR3 is 15 residues. Trimming stripped 4 bases from V and 0 bases from J, with 10 bases between. CDR1 LNHDA and CDR2 SQIVND come from the germline V gene (reference sequence). The CDR3 sequence is CASSTDRHSNQPQHF. CDR3 nucleotides: TGTGCCAGTAGTACCGACAGGCATAGCAATCAGCCCCAGCATTTT.

The chain recombines TRBV7-9 with TRBJ2-2; 13 nucleotides agree with TRBD2. V was pared by 5 bases and J by 4 bases, with 7 bases of the junction left unmatched. The germline V gene has CDR1 SEHNR and CDR2 FQNEAQ (reference sequence). CDR3 size: 17 residues. The CDR3 DNA sequence: TGTGCCAGCAGCGGCGGACTAGCGGGAGTTTCCACCGGGGAGCTGTTTTTT. Its protein is CASSGGLAGVSTGELFF.

The chain uses TRBV5-1 and TRBJ1-5; unclear D gene. The CDR3 totals 15 residues. Germline V CDR1 and CDR2: SGHRS, YFSETQ. Trimming removed 4 bases from V and 0 bases from J, with 11 bases in between. This CDR3 reads CASSPLGYSNQPQHF. CDR3 DNA: TGCGCCAGCAGCCCCCTCGGGTATAGCAATCAGCCCCAGCATTTT.

V and J are TRBV7-9 and TRBJ1-2; 7 bases match TRBD1. J was trimmed by 0 bases and V by 3 bases; bases with no gene match: 4. Germline V gene sequence: CDR1 SEHNR, CDR2 FQNEAQ (reference sequence). The CDR3 sequence is 15 residues long. CDR3: CASSLETGSNYGYTF. The CDR3 coding sequence is TGTGCCAGCAGCTTGGAGACAGGGTCTAACTATGGCTACACCTTC.

The chain recombines TRBV5-1 with TRBJ2-2; 7 positions match TRBD1. The CDR3 spans 12 residues. The V gene end was trimmed by 6 bases and the J gene end by 6 bases; junction bases not matched to a gene: 2. Germline values: CDR1 SGHRS, CDR2 YFSETQ. The CDR3 nucleotides are TGCGCCAGCAATCAGGGGGCCGGGGAGCTGTTTTTT. Its protein is CASNQGAGELFF. The full variable domain, completed using reference TRBV5-1 and TRBJ2-2, is KAGVTQTPRYLIKTRGQQVTLSCSPISGHRSVSWYQQTPGQGLQFLFEYFSETQRNKGNFPGRFSGRQFSNSRSEMNVSTLELGDSALYLCASNQGAGELFFGEGSRLTVL.

The CDR3 DNA reads as TGTGCCAGCAGCGTAGAACCAGAAAACTACGAGCAGTACTTC. This translates into CASSVEPENYEQYF. This chain joins TRBV9 and TRBJ2-7; no clear D. Germline CDR1 SGDLS, CDR2 YYNGEE. Between the trimmed V and J ends, which lost 0 bases and 3 bases, there was a span of 10 bases. The length of the CDR3 is 14 residues.

This chain connects TRBV7-8 to TRBJ2-3; 10 bases line up with TRBD2. This CDR3 has 16 residues. Germline CDR1 SGHVS, CDR2 FQNEAQ. Losses at the gene ends were 3 bases for V and 2 bases for J; bases not matched to a gene: 5. The CDR3 loop reads CASSLRAGGSTDTQYF. CDR3 DNA: TGTGCCAGCAGCTTGAGAGCGGGAGGGTCCACAGATACGCAGTATTTT.

The chain couples TRBV30 to TRBJ1-4; D gene uncertain. Germline V gene sequence: CDR1 GTSNPN, CDR2 SVGIG (reference sequence). Trimming stripped 0 bases from V and 5 bases from J, with 7 bases between. This CDR3 comprises 13 residues. CDR3 bases: TGTGCCTGGAGTGTAATCAGGAATGAAAAACTGTTTTTT. Amino acid sequence: CAWSVIRNEKLFF. Together with reference TRBV30 and TRBJ1-4, the CDR3 gives the full variable domain: SQTIHQWPATLVQPVGSPLSLECTVEGTSNPNLYWYRQAAGRGLQLLFYSVGIGQISSEVPQNLSASRPQDRQFILSSKKLLLSDSGFYLCAWSVIRNEKLFFGSGTQLSVL.

This chain connects TRBV7-2 to TRBJ2-5, with 7 bases matching TRBD1. This CDR3 has 15 amino acids. Germline-derived CDR1 and CDR2 are SGHTA and FQGNSA. With 5 bases clipped from V and 2 bases from J, the junction kept 8 bases outside the gene matches. The CDR3 here is CASSRGTVRQETQYF. The CDR3 DNA reads TGTGCCAGCAGCCGTGGGACAGTGAGACAAGAGACCCAGTACTTC.

The chain links TRBV21-1 to TRBJ2-3; the D call in the table, TRBD1, was not verified against the DNA. TRBV21-1 is recorded as a pseudogene. This CDR3 has 17 amino acids. The chain's CDR3 is CASSKYLRGPSTDTQYF. The CDR3 DNA reads TGTGCCAGCAGCAAATACCTCAGGGGGCCTAGCACAGATACGCAGTATTTT.

The V gene is TRBV14, the J gene TRBJ2-7; 9 nucleotides agree with TRBD2. This CDR3 comprises 14 residues. V gave up 4 bases and J gave up 6 bases; unmatched junction bases: 7. Germline CDR1 is SGHDN and CDR2 is FVKESK. The DNA for the CDR3 is TGTGCCAGCAGCCCCGTAGCGGGAGAGGGCGAGCAGTACTTC. Translation gives CASSPVAGEGEQYF.

The chain couples TRBV6-1 to TRBJ1-1; D is perhaps TRBD1 (6 bases). Per the germline V gene, CDR1 is MNHNS and CDR2 is SASEGT. This CDR3 spans 15 amino acids. The V end lost 5 bases, the J end lost 3 bases, and 16 bases lay between the germline ends. The CDR3 region has the DNA TGTGCCAGCAGTCCACAGGTAAAGGGGGACACTGAAGCTTTCTTT. It codes for CASSPQVKGDTEAFF.

This sequence joins TRBV5-1 and TRBJ2-2; a weak D match, TRBD1 (6 bases). The V gene's germline CDR1 is SGHRS and CDR2 YFSETQ. CDR3 length: 15 residues. Deletions cut 0 bases from V and 3 bases from J, with 9 bases between. CDR3 residues: CASSLGPGDTGELFF. The CDR3 DNA follows: TGCGCCAGCAGCTTGGGGCCAGGGGACACCGGGGAGCTGTTTTTT.